One and the same sample provided the 15 T cell receptor beta chains below, sequenced in a study of T cells in Graves' hyperthyroidism and ophthalmopathy. Amplification of TCR beta CDR3 regions used RNA as the template. TCR CDR3 underwent first-round RT-PCR with the HTBI primer set. TCRdb passed the multiplex PCR reads through MiXCR, listing each CDR3 protein once. The sample holds fewer than 550,000 distinct CDR3 sequences, less than 25% seen once. The specimen was blood. These receptors all come from a woman in her 30s with Graves' ophthalmopathy.

This clonotype was detected a few times. V gene TRBV12-3 or TRBV12-4 combines with J gene TRBJ1-1; D gene unclear. The V gene lost 1 base and the J gene lost 4 bases, with 7 bases spanning the gap. The CDR3 spans 13 residues. Here the CDR3 reads CASSLERRTEAFF. CDR3 coding DNA: TGTGCCAGCAGTTTAGAGAGGCGCACTGAAGCTTTCTTT.

In this sample, this clonotype turned up many times. The chain has TRBV9 and TRBJ1-1; D is ambiguous. The CDR3 covers 14 residues. With 4 bases removed from V and 0 bases from J, the gap between germline ends came to 10 bases. CDR1 is SGDLS and CDR2 is YYNGEE in the germline V gene. The CDR3 sequence: CASSLKAMNTEAFF. The CDR3, as DNA: TGTGCCAGCAGCCTAAAGGCCATGAACACTGAAGCTTTCTTT. Looking up the rest from reference TRBV9 and TRBJ1-1 gives the full variable domain: DSGVTQTPKHLITATGQRVTLRCSPRSGDLSVYWYQQSLDQGLQFLIQYYNGEERAKGNILERFSAQQFPDLHSELNLSSLELGDSALYFCASSLKAMNTEAFFGQGTRLTVV.

This CDR3 reads CSVERGDSGNTIYF. CDR3 nucleotides: TGCAGCGTTGAACGTGGAGACTCTGGAAACACCATATATTTT. The rearrangement links TRBV29-1 to TRBJ1-3; D remains ambiguous. Trimming pared 2 bases from V and 0 bases from J, leaving 8 bases between. Germline values: CDR1 SQVTM, CDR2 ANQGSEA. The CDR3 totals 14 residues.

This clonotype was observed many times. CDR3 in amino acids: CASSLLQGGGRVNTEAFF. In nucleotides, the CDR3 is TGTGCCAGCAGCTTACTACAGGGGGGAGGTAGGGTGAACACTGAAGCTTTCTTT. This chain links TRBV6-2 or TRBV6-3 with TRBJ1-1; 8 nucleotides match TRBD1. The germline V gene has CDR1 MNHEY and CDR2 SVGEGT. With V trimmed by 6 bases and J by 0 bases, 15 bases remained unmatched. The CDR3 totals 18 residues.

This clonotype was seen a few times. The chain has TRBV6-2 or TRBV6-3 and TRBJ2-7; no clear D gene. The length of the CDR3 is 11 residues. Per the germline V gene, CDR1 is MNHEY and CDR2 is SVGEGT. V lost 6 bases and J 7 bases, leaving 10 bases between the germline ends. CDR3 loop: CASSRSEEQYF. The DNA for the CDR3 is TGTGCCAGCAGCCGCTCAGAAGAGCAGTACTTC.

The gene calls are TRBV6-1 and TRBJ2-7, with D unclear. Germline V gives CDR1 MNHNS, CDR2 SASEGT. V was cut by 2 bases and J by 1 base, with 15 bases left in between. There are 16 residues in the CDR3. The CDR3 loop is CASSESSRVRSYEQYF. Written as DNA, the CDR3 is TGTGCCAGCAGTGAAAGTAGTAGGGTGAGGTCCTACGAGCAGTACTTC.

The genes are TRBV9 and TRBJ2-5; D is uncertain. The CDR3 contains 15 residues. V was pared by 0 bases and J by 1 base, with 10 bases between. Looked up from germline, CDR1 is SGDLS and CDR2 is YYNGEE. This CDR3 reads CASSVARATQETQYF. The CDR3 nucleotides are TGTGCCAGCAGCGTAGCTCGGGCAACCCAAGAGACCCAGTACTTC. Filled out from reference TRBV9 and TRBJ2-5, the complete variable domain reads DSGVTQTPKHLITATGQRVTLRCSPRSGDLSVYWYQQSLDQGLQFLIQYYNGEERAKGNILERFSAQQFPDLHSELNLSSLELGDSALYFCASSVARATQETQYFGPGTRLLVL.

Concerning this clonotype itself: A much larger clone differs by one base, so this may be a read error. The gene calls are TRBV6-1 and TRBJ2-7; D not resolved. This CDR3 spans 11 amino acids. The germline V gene encodes CDR1 MNHNS and CDR2 SASEGT. Trimming took 0 bases from V and 6 from J, leaving 3 bases between them. The CDR3 bases are TGTGCCAGCAGTGAAGCGGTCGAGCAGTACTTC. Amino acid sequence: CASSEAVEQYF.

This clonotype was picked up many times. J is TRBJ2-7 and V is TRBV12-3 or TRBV12-4; TRBD1 matches 7 bases. The CDR3 length is 15 residues. The trim removed 6 bases at V and 4 bases at J, leaving 12 bases unmatched. CDR3 sequence: CASSSPNRGTYEQYF. The DNA for the CDR3 is TGTGCCAGCAGCTCGCCGAACAGGGGAACTTACGAGCAGTACTTC.

This chain joins TRBV2 and TRBJ2-7; no clear D. Germline V gene sequence: CDR1 SNHLY, CDR2 FYNNEI. The CDR3 consists of 12 residues. Trimming shortened V by 7 bases and J by 6 bases, and 13 bases separated the two germline ends. CDR3 DNA sequence: TGTGCCAGCAAGACACGGTGGGGCGAGCAGTACTTC. It yields the protein CASKTRWGEQYF.

The table lists this clonotype with many counts. Here the CDR3 reads CASSQGGFATEAFF. The CDR3 DNA follows: TGTGCCAGCAGCCAAGGAGGGTTTGCCACTGAAGCTTTCTTT. V gene TRBV4-2 combines with J gene TRBJ1-1; the D is unclear. This CDR3 has 14 residues. V was trimmed by 1 base and J by 4 bases, leaving 10 bases between them. Germline V gene data show CDR1 as LGHNA and CDR2 as YNFKEQ.

This clonotype was detected ten times or more. This chain connects TRBV7-2 to TRBJ2-5; a possible D gene is TRBD2 (6 bases). In germline, CDR1 is SGHTA, CDR2 FQGNSA. This CDR3 has 13 amino acids. V lost 1 base to trimming and J lost 7 bases, with 10 bases between them. In DNA form, the CDR3 reads TGTGCCAGCAGCTTAGAGGAAGCGGGGACCCAGTACTTC. Translation: CASSLEEAGTQYF.

This clonotype was seen ten or more times. The J gene is TRBJ1-1, the V gene TRBV6-1; tentative D call: TRBD1 (5 bases). From germline, CDR1 is MNHNS and CDR2 SASEGT. The CDR3 extends over 13 amino acids. The germline V and J ends were trimmed by 2 bases and 4 bases, with 8 bases remaining between them. CDR3 nucleotide sequence: TGTGCCAGCAGTGAAAGACAGACCACTGAAGCTTTCTTT. Translated, it gives CASSERQTTEAFF.

In this sample, this clonotype turned up many times. This chain uses TRBV6-1 with TRBJ2-5; 12 bases are a match to TRBD1. CDR1 and CDR2 from the germline V gene are MNHNS and SASEGT. Trimming took 6 bases from V and 6 from J; bases not matched to a gene: 5. The CDR3 runs 14 residues. CDR3 in amino acids: CASRGQGARKTQYF. CDR3 nucleotides: TGTGCCAGCAGGGGACAGGGGGCAAGGAAGACCCAGTACTTC.

This clonotype appeared many times. The rearrangement links TRBV7-9 to TRBJ2-7; 11 bases are shared with TRBD1. Looked up from germline, CDR1 is SEHNR and CDR2 is FQNEAQ (reference sequence). V lost 5 bases, J lost 2 bases, and 8 bases stayed unmatched. The CDR3 totals 16 residues. CDR3 loop: CASSDLGQGVTYEQYF. CDR3 in DNA: TGTGCCAGCAGCGACCTGGGACAGGGGGTCACCTACGAGCAGTACTTC. Combining the CDR3 with reference TRBV7-9 and TRBJ2-7 gives the whole variable domain DTGVSQNPRHKITKRGQNVTFRCDPISEHNRLYWYRQTLGQGPEFLTYFQNEAQLEKSRLLSDRFSAERPKGSFSTLEIQRTEQGDSAMYLCASSDLGQGVTYEQYFGPGTRLTVT.